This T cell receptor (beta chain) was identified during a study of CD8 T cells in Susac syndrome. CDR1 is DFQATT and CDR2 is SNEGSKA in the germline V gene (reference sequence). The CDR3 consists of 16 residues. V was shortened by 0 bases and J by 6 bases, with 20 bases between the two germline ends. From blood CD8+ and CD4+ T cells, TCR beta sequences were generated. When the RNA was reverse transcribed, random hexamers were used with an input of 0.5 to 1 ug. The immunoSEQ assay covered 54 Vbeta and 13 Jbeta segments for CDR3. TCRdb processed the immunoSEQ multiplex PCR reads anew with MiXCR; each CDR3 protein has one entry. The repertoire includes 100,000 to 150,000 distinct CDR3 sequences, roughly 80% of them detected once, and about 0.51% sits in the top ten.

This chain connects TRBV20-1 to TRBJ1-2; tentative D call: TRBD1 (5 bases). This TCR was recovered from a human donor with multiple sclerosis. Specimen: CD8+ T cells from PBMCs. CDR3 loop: CSARENMDWGGDGYTF. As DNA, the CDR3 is TGCAGTGCTAGAGAAAACATGGACTGGGGCGGAGATGGCTACACCTTC.